Here is one TCR beta chain with its context. The antigen is undetermined. How the authors handled the data: As immunoSEQ supplied junction-only sequences (without quality scores), filtering differed. Profiled with immunoSEQ multiplex PCR; TCRdb holds only in-frame clones, not every one. The DNA was the basis for D and trimming; V, J and clone size are from that table. The sample yields about 2.5 million clones, roughly 90% seen once. These data belong to a study of shared clonotypes between healthy human individuals. Study context: The people who gave samples were a couple of women and three men aged 18 to 49. Regarding the study as a whole: Memory subsets generally showed smaller estimated richness than naive subsets did.

Trimming removed 1 base from V and 5 bases from J, with 14 bases in between. This CDR3 comprises 15 residues. Germline V gene lookup returns CDR1 SEHNR and CDR2 FQNEAQ (reference sequence). This clonotype was obtained from a man younger than 30 in good health. Some clones in this sample may be carry-over from other donors' samples. The source material was naive CD4+ T cells from PBMCs. Subset denoted: CD45RA+ positively selected. The J gene is TRBJ2-5, the V gene TRBV7-9; the D gene is possibly TRBD2 (5 bases). CDR3 nucleotides: TGTGCCAGCAGCTTAGGGCGGGCGTTGGGGGAGACCCAGTACTTC. Translation: CASSLGRALGETQYF.